The clone carrying this T cell receptor beta chain was detected a few times. The CDR3 has 13 amino acids. V shed 6 bases and J shed 4 bases, with 10 bases lying between them. This entry comes from a study of T-cell reconstitution after alpha-beta-depleted transplantation in children. The authors prepared the TCRbeta library with unique molecular identifiers. TCRdb used MiXCR to reprocess the PCR reads, holding one entry per CDR3 protein. The data contain hundreds of thousands of distinct CDR3 sequences, 16% of them singletons. The TCR originated in a human donor who donated a stem cell graft to a child with acute myeloid leukemia. The sequencing here drew on PBMCs from the stem cell graft donor, taken from the stem cell graft. V and J are TRBV12-3 or TRBV12-4 and TRBJ1-5; tentatively, D is TRBD1 (5 bases). CDR3 protein: CASSSTENQPQHF. CDR3 nucleotide sequence: TGTGCCAGCAGCTCGACAGAAAATCAGCCCCAGCATTTT.